This T cell receptor (beta chain) originates from a study of blood T cell repertoires in COVID-19. Study-level information: The United States, Italy and Spain supplied acute and convalescent COVID-19 samples. PBMCs, B-cell-depleted T cells, or T cells were the source of the cDNA or gDNA that made up the material.

In the original processing: Estimation of nucleated cell counts relied on the amplification of reference gene primers. Method: immunoSEQ multiplex PCR; TCRdb's copy keeps in-frame clones and lacks some. D and trimming were read from the DNA, whereas the V and J calls and clone size are those reported in that table. The data contain about 260,000 clones, roughly four fifths of them seen just once; the ten biggest clones take up approximately 1.9%. V lost 0 bases to trimming and J lost 4 bases, with 8 bases between them. The CDR3 is 14 residues long. Germline V gene lookup returns CDR1 MNHEY and CDR2 SVGEGT. This clone was observed a single time.

The TCR sequence derives from a woman aged 80 or over with acute or convalescent COVID-19. Sample: peripheral blood. The genes are TRBV6-2 or TRBV6-3 and TRBJ2-3; D may be TRBD2 (5 bases). The chain's CDR3 is CASSYSKLADTQYF. CDR3 nucleotides: TGTGCCAGCAGTTACTCGAAACTAGCAGATACGCAGTATTTT.